This T cell receptor (beta chain) was captured by sequencing in a study of early T cells in non-severe SARS-CoV-2 infection. Turning to this clonotype: Its antigen is not identified.

Unique molecular identifier tags were affixed to discrete cDNA molecules. TCRdb passed the 5' RACE reads through MiXCR, listing each CDR3 protein once. The sample contains about 30,000 distinct CDR3 sequences, roughly 5.2% of which appear only once. Per the germline V gene, CDR1 is WSHSY and CDR2 is SAAADI. The CDR3 is made up of 13 amino acids. The junction had 6 bases not matched to a gene; V was cut back by 4 bases and J by 8 bases. General study points: Database matching using VDJdb favored anti-spike CD8 responses, with private and CD4 specificities left missing.

Sequencing input: whole blood. The V call is TRBV10-2, the J call TRBJ2-7, with 9 bases that match TRBD2. The clonotype comes from an adult who was a healthcare worker with PCR-confirmed SARS-CoV-2 infection or an uninfected control (not recorded which). The CDR3 coding sequence is TGCGCCAGCAGTGCTAGCGGGAAGGGGAAGCAGTACTTC. It is translated as CASSASGKGKQYF.